These 22 T cell receptor beta chains came from one sample sequenced in a study of T-cell reconstitution after alpha-beta-depleted transplantation in children. Preparation of the TCRbeta library used unique molecular identifiers. TCRdb recomputed calls from the PCR reads with MiXCR, one row per CDR3 protein. The data hold over 550,000 distinct CDR3 sequences, with 10% observed a single time. The specimen was PBMCs from the stem cell graft donor, collected from the stem cell graft. The receptors come from a human donor who donated a stem cell graft to a child with acute myeloid leukemia.

This clonotype was seen more than once but under ten times. The J gene is TRBJ1-1, the V gene TRBV4-1; D is unclear. Trimming removed 0 bases at V and 7 bases at J, with 6 bases between. The CDR3 length is 12 residues. Germline V gene data show CDR1 as MGHRA and CDR2 as YSYEKL. The CDR3 coding sequence is TGCGCCAGCAGCCAAGATTATAGTGAAGCTTTCTTT. Protein: CASSQDYSEAFF.

A few counts support this clonotype. This sequence joins TRBV3-1 and TRBJ2-2, with 8 bases aligning to TRBD2. Germline CDR1 and CDR2: LGHDT and YNNKEL (reference sequence). The CDR3 consists of 16 residues. The ends lost 6 bases at V and 2 bases at J; junction bases unmatched: 8. The DNA for the CDR3 is TGTGCCAGCAGTGGAGGAACTAGCGGAAACACCGGGGAGCTGTTTTTT. Translation gives CASSGGTSGNTGELFF. The full variable domain, with the rest looked up from reference TRBV3-1 and TRBJ2-2, is DTAVSQTPKYLVTQMGNDKSIKCEQNLGHDTMYWYKQDSKKFLKIMFSYNNKELIINETVPNRFSPKSPDKAHLNLHINSLELGDSAVYFCASSGGTSGNTGELFFGEGSRLTVL.

This clonotype was counted a few times. The chain uses TRBV11-3 and TRBJ2-1; D may be TRBD2 (6 bases). The germline V gene has CDR1 SGHNT and CDR2 YENEEA. This CDR3 is 16 amino acids long. Trimming took 5 bases from V and 0 from J, leaving 14 bases between them. This CDR3 is CASSHGRESSYNEQFF. The CDR3 DNA reads TGTGCCAGCAGCCACGGTCGGGAGAGCTCCTACAATGAGCAGTTCTTC.

The chain joins TRBV6-1 to TRBJ1-1, with D uncertain. V gave up 6 bases and J gave up 0 bases, with 5 bases separating them. Germline loops: CDR1 MNHNS, CDR2 SASEGT. The CDR3 consists of 12 residues. The DNA for the CDR3 is TGTGCCAGCAGGGAGTTGAACACTGAAGCTTTCTTT. This encodes CASRELNTEAFF.

This clonotype was detected only a few times. In nucleotides, the CDR3 is TGCGCCAGCAGCTCCCCGGACAGCTATGGCTACACCTTC. Translated: CASSSPDSYGYTF. The rearrangement links TRBV5-1 to TRBJ1-2; possible D gene TRBD1, 6 bases. Trimming cost V 3 bases and J 4 bases, with 10 bases left between them. Per germline, CDR1 SGHRS and CDR2 YFSETQ. The CDR3 loop spans 13 amino acids.

This sequence joins TRBV6-5 and TRBJ1-3, with D unresolved. The V end was cut by 2 bases, the J end by 3 bases, with 8 bases between. The germline V gene encodes CDR1 MNHEY and CDR2 SVGAGI. The CDR3 runs 14 residues. DNA for the CDR3: TGTGCCAGCAGTTACCCAGGTGGTGGAAACACCATATATTTT. Translating it yields CASSYPGGGNTIYF.

The J gene is TRBJ2-1, the V gene TRBV20-1; D unclear. CDR3 length: 13 amino acids. Trimming took 6 bases from V and 0 from J, leaving 9 bases between them. CDR1 is DFQATT, CDR2 SNEGSKA, per germline (reference sequence). CDR3 in amino acids: CSAETRSYNEQFF. The DNA for the CDR3 is TGCAGTGCGGAGACCCGCTCCTACAATGAGCAGTTCTTC.

CDR3 loop: CSASTWGTSGAPYEQFF. The DNA for the CDR3 is TGCAGTGCTAGCACCTGGGGGACTAGCGGAGCCCCGTATGAGCAGTTCTTC. The chain combines TRBV20-1 with TRBJ2-1, with 11 bases identical to TRBD2. With 3 bases clipped from V and 8 bases from J, the junction kept 15 bases outside the gene matches. The CDR3 spans 17 residues. The germline V gene has CDR1 DFQATT and CDR2 SNEGSKA (reference sequence).

The chain links TRBV15 to TRBJ2-1; 9 nucleotides match TRBD2. J lost 10 bases, V lost 5 bases, and 12 bases had no gene match. The CDR3 is 15 residues long. The germline V gene encodes CDR1 LNHNV and CDR2 YYDKDF (reference sequence). CDR3 in amino acids: CATSGGASGEREQFF. CDR3 DNA sequence: TGTGCCACCAGCGGGGGGGCTAGCGGGGAGAGGGAGCAGTTCTTC.

The chain couples TRBV12-3 or TRBV12-4 to TRBJ2-2; 7 nucleotides align to TRBD2. V lost 4 bases to trimming and J lost 3 bases; unmatched junction nucleotides: 5. The CDR3 sequence is 15 residues long. DNA of the CDR3: TGTGCCAGCAGTTCCCTGGGGGGGGACACCGGGGAGCTGTTTTTT. Translation: CASSSLGGDTGELFF.

This clonotype was seen at least ten times. One junction end disagrees with the germline gene, perhaps due to a read error. The CDR3 reads CSAGPTGVVNF. CDR3 bases: TGCAGTGCTGGACCGACAGGGGTCGTGAACTTT. The chain employs TRBV20-1 and TRBJ1-6; TRBD1 matches at 8 bases. CDR1 and CDR2 from the germline V gene are DFQATT and SNEGSKA (reference sequence). CDR3 length: 11 residues.

This clonotype was seen a handful of times. The chain has TRBV29-1 and TRBJ2-2; no definite D call. The germline V gene has CDR1 SQVTM and CDR2 ANQGSEA. The CDR3 spans 13 residues. Deletions cut 5 bases from V and 0 bases from J, with 7 bases between. In nucleotides, the CDR3 is TGCAGCGTTAGGGTATCGAACACCGGGGAGCTGTTTTTT. This gives the protein CSVRVSNTGELFF.

J is TRBJ2-3 and V is TRBV7-9; D not resolved. The CDR3 has 15 residues. Deletions cut 5 bases from V and 6 bases from J, with 18 bases between. The germline gives CDR1 SEHNR, CDR2 FQNEAQ (reference sequence). In DNA form, the CDR3 reads TGTGCCAGCAGCCCCCGCGCCTCCCCCTTGGATACGCAGTATTTT. Translating gives CASSPRASPLDTQYF.

This clonotype was picked up many times. J is TRBJ1-1 and V is TRBV29-1; D is unresolved. The CDR3 has 12 residues. Trimming stripped 4 bases from V and 1 base from J, with 7 bases between. CDR1 is SQVTM, CDR2 ANQGSEA, per germline. CDR3 nucleotides: TGCAGCGTTGGTCCGGGGAACACTGAAGCTTTCTTT. Its protein product is CSVGPGNTEAFF.

This clonotype was seen only a few times. The J gene is TRBJ2-7, the V gene TRBV12-3 or TRBV12-4; D gene unclear. The CDR3 has 13 amino acids. V lost 6 bases and J 3 bases, leaving 12 bases between the germline ends. The CDR3 is CASRHDLSYEQYF. The CDR3 nucleotides are TGTGCCAGCAGACACGATCTTAGCTACGAGCAGTACTTC.

CDR3 bases: TGTGCCAGCAGCACAACGACAGGGGCTAAAAATGAGCAGTTCTTC. Protein product: CASSTTTGAKNEQFF. V and J are TRBV7-8 and TRBJ2-1; 8 bases fit TRBD1. The germline CDR1 and CDR2 sequences are SGHVS and FQNEAQ. The junction had 10 bases not matched to a gene; V was cut back by 5 bases and J by 7 bases. This CDR3 contains 15 residues.

The rearrangement joins TRBV20-1 to TRBJ1-3, with D tentatively TRBD1 (6 bases). Per the germline V gene, CDR1 is DFQATT and CDR2 is SNEGSKA (reference sequence). The CDR3 has 14 amino acids. Trimming removed 4 bases at V and 0 bases at J, with 10 bases between. The CDR3 region has the DNA TGCAGTGCTATAGACAGGACCTCTGGAAACACCATATATTTT. This encodes CSAIDRTSGNTIYF.

V usage is TRBV15 and J usage is TRBJ2-7; D remains unclear. The V gene lost 0 bases and the J gene lost 1 base, with 4 bases spanning the gap. Germline values: CDR1 LNHNV, CDR2 YYDKDF (reference sequence). The CDR3 totals 13 residues. The CDR3 loop reads CATSRDESYEQYF. Here the CDR3 DNA reads TGTGCCACCAGCAGAGATGAGTCCTACGAGCAGTACTTC. The whole variable domain, filled in from reference TRBV15 and TRBJ2-7, reads DAMVIQNPRYQVTQFGKPVTLSCSQTLNHNVMYWYQQKSSQAPKLLFHYYDKDFNNEADTPDNFQSRRPNTSFCFLDIRSPGLGDTAMYLCATSRDESYEQYFGPGTRLTVT.

The rearrangement links TRBV6-2 or TRBV6-3 to TRBJ2-2; TRBD2 aligns across 8 bases. Per germline, CDR1 MNHEY and CDR2 SVGEGT. After removal of 5 bases from V and 7 bases from J, the junction contained 15 bases not matched to a gene. CDR3 length: 17 amino acids. The CDR3 sequence: CASSPLRIAGSIGELFF. The CDR3 coding sequence is TGTGCCAGCAGTCCCCTACGTATAGCGGGATCCATCGGGGAGCTGTTTTTT.

This clonotype turned up a few times. J is TRBJ2-2 and V is TRBV15; D may be TRBD1 or TRBD2 (5 bases each). This CDR3 has 14 residues. Germline lookup yields CDR1 LNHNV and CDR2 YYDKDF (reference sequence). Trimming removed 0 bases from V and 6 bases from J, with 8 bases in between. CDR3 protein: CATSREGVAGELFF. CDR3 nucleotide sequence: TGTGCCACCAGCAGAGAGGGGGTCGCCGGGGAGCTGTTTTTT. Drawing the rest from reference TRBV15 and TRBJ2-2, the complete variable domain is DAMVIQNPRYQVTQFGKPVTLSCSQTLNHNVMYWYQQKSSQAPKLLFHYYDKDFNNEADTPDNFQSRRPNTSFCFLDIRSPGLGDTAMYLCATSREGVAGELFFGEGSRLTVL.

The chain has TRBV2 and TRBJ1-4, with a weak D call TRBD1 (6 bases). The germline V gene encodes CDR1 SNHLY and CDR2 FYNNEI. Between the trimmed V and J ends, which lost 5 bases and 5 bases, there was a span of 12 bases. This CDR3 has 14 residues. CDR3 DNA sequence: TGTGCCAGCAGTATAGGACAGCAAAATGAAAAACTGTTTTTT. This gives the protein CASSIGQQNEKLFF.

Turning to this clonotype: No conserved phenylalanine or tryptophan ends this CDR3, so it is likely a read error. The chain is built from TRBV5-1 and TRBJ2-7; TRBD1 or TRBD2 may be the D gene (5 bases each). The V end lost 4 bases, the J end lost 2 bases, and 16 bases lay between the germline ends. Germline V lookup: CDR1 SGHRS, CDR2 YFSETQ. The CDR3 totals 15 residues. The chain's CDR3 is CASSLLVGTTYEQYI. Here the CDR3 DNA reads TGCGCCAGCAGCCTTCTGGTAGGGACCACCTACGAGCAGTACATC.